These 16 T cell receptor beta chains were sequenced from one sample in a study of identical twins (dated by TCRdb to about 2016). Library prep was done by 5' RACE. Sequenced on an Illumina HiSeq 2000. Using fastp trimming at Q25 and MiXCR clonotype assembly, TCRdb reanalyzed the public sequencing data and kept in-frame beta chains. Records with the same CDR3 protein are collapsed into one entry carrying the most frequent genes and DNA. The sample records fewer than 900,000 distinct CDR3 sequences, less than 25% of which are singletons. The ten largest clones capture about 4.3% of the sample. The sample was also reused in another study, on T cells expressing NK-cell markers.

Sequences were obtained from PBMCs. Every receptor here comes from a woman between 18 and 29 years old in good health.

This chain uses TRBV20-1 with TRBJ2-4; D not certain. Germline V gene sequence: CDR1 DFQATT, CDR2 SNEGSKA (reference sequence). Trimming left V 6 bases short and J 11 bases short, with 23 bases between. The CDR3 sequence is 14 residues long. The CDR3 spells CSAPREYRHQVQYF. DNA for the CDR3: TGCAGTGCCCCACGCGAGTACCGCCATCAGGTTCAGTACTTC.

The V gene is TRBV4-3, the J gene TRBJ1-2, with D tentatively TRBD1 (5 bases). This CDR3 has 15 amino acids. The V gene's germline CDR1 is LGHNA and CDR2 YSLEER. Trimming removed 4 bases from V and 3 bases from J, with 15 bases in between. CDR3 sequence reads: CASSPSSRDYYGYTF. CDR3 coding DNA: TGCGCCAGCAGCCCGAGCTCCAGGGACTACTATGGCTACACCTTC.

The chain employs TRBV18 and TRBJ2-5, with D unclear. Between the trimmed V and J ends, which lost 2 bases and 1 base, there was a span of 23 bases. Germline CDR1 and CDR2: KGHSH and LQKENI. The CDR3 has 19 amino acids. The CDR3 spells CASSPSAPGGPNFQETQYF. The CDR3 DNA is TGTGCCAGCTCACCATCGGCCCCCGGTGGGCCAAACTTCCAAGAGACCCAGTACTTC.

This clonotype was seen a few times. CDR3 amino acids: CASSSQWTGATNEKLFF. The CDR3, as DNA: TGTGCCAGCAGCTCGCAATGGACAGGGGCAACTAATGAAAAACTGTTTTTT. The V call is TRBV7-8, the J call TRBJ1-4; 9 bases fit TRBD1. Germline V lookup: CDR1 SGHVS, CDR2 FQNEAQ. The CDR3 is made up of 17 amino acids. The ends lost 4 bases at V and 0 bases at J; junction bases unmatched: 6.

The sample holds a few counts of this clonotype. The chain recombines TRBV9 with TRBJ2-1; possibly TRBD2 for D (5 bases). The CDR3 is 14 amino acids. Trimming left V 3 bases short and J 9 bases short, with 16 bases between. The germline gives CDR1 SGDLS, CDR2 YYNGEE. The CDR3 spells CASSGTPSVGEQFF. Here the CDR3 DNA reads TGTGCCAGCAGCGGGACTCCCAGCGTGGGTGAGCAGTTCTTC. The full variable domain, rest sourced from reference TRBV9 and TRBJ2-1, is DSGVTQTPKHLITATGQRVTLRCSPRSGDLSVYWYQQSLDQGLQFLIQYYNGEERAKGNILERFSAQQFPDLHSELNLSSLELGDSALYFCASSGTPSVGEQFFGPGTRLTVL.

This clonotype was seen a few times. The chain uses TRBV19 and TRBJ2-1; 9 nucleotides match TRBD2. Germline V lookup: CDR1 LNHDA, CDR2 SQIVND (reference sequence). With 3 bases clipped from V and 4 bases from J, the junction kept 1 base outside the gene matches. CDR3 length equals 14 residues. DNA for the CDR3: TGTGCCAGTAGTATCGGACTAGCGTACAATGAGCAGTTCTTC. Encoded protein: CASSIGLAYNEQFF.

The sample holds many counts of this clonotype. The rearrangement joins TRBV10-3 to TRBJ2-1; TRBD2 is a possible D gene (6 bases). CDR1 ENHRY and CDR2 SYGVKD come from the germline V gene. This CDR3 spans 15 amino acids. Trimming took 2 bases from V and 3 from J, leaving 11 bases between them. DNA for the CDR3: TGTGCCATCAGTGAGACGGGAGCAGGCTACAATGAGCAGTTCTTC. Amino acid sequence: CAISETGAGYNEQFF.

The CDR3 DNA sequence: TGTGCCAGCAGCTTAATGTGGAACACTGAAGCTTTCTTT. Translation: CASSLMWNTEAFF. The chain is built from TRBV7-2 and TRBJ1-1; D is uncertain. Trimming left V 2 bases short and J 1 base short, with 5 bases between. Germline V gene lookup returns CDR1 SGHTA and CDR2 FQGNSA. The CDR3 loop spans 13 amino acids.

This clonotype was picked up many times. The chain links TRBV10-3 to TRBJ2-7; D is possibly TRBD1 or TRBD2 (5 bases each). The V end lost 4 bases, the J end lost 2 bases, and 18 bases lay between the germline ends. Germline CDR1 is ENHRY and CDR2 is SYGVKD. The CDR3 consists of 16 residues. The CDR3 coding sequence is TGTGCCATCAGTGTTTTTGGGCCCGGGGCTACCTACGAGCAGTACTTC. This sequence encodes CAISVFGPGATYEQYF.

This clonotype was seen only a few times. The chain uses TRBV5-1 and TRBJ2-6; D not resolved. The germline V and J ends were trimmed by 1 base and 0 bases, with 5 bases remaining between them. This CDR3 is built from 15 residues. Germline lookup yields CDR1 SGHRS and CDR2 YFSETQ. CDR3 DNA: TGCGCCAGCAGCTTGTACGGCTCTGGGGCCAACGTCCTGACTTTC. Protein product: CASSLYGSGANVLTF. Based on the CDR3 plus reference TRBV5-1 and TRBJ2-6, the full variable domain is KAGVTQTPRYLIKTRGQQVTLSCSPISGHRSVSWYQQTPGQGLQFLFEYFSETQRNKGNFPGRFSGRQFSNSRSEMNVSTLELGDSALYLCASSLYGSGANVLTFGAGSRLTVL.

This clonotype has more than one count but fewer than ten. The chain carries TRBV20-1 and TRBJ2-1; weak D call: TRBD2 (6 bases). The CDR3 contains 16 residues. CDR1 and CDR2 (germline): DFQATT, SNEGSKA (reference sequence). Trimming took 6 bases from V and 0 from J, leaving 18 bases between them. The CDR3 sequence: CSARAPSASSYNEQFF. In nucleotides, the CDR3 is TGCAGTGCCCGAGCCCCTAGCGCAAGCTCCTACAATGAGCAGTTCTTC.

This clonotype was detected ten times or more. The genes are TRBV15 and TRBJ2-5, with D perhaps given as TRBD1 or TRBD2 (7 bases each). Germline values: CDR1 LNHNV, CDR2 YYDKDF (reference sequence). V was shortened by 5 bases and J by 4 bases, with 14 bases between the two germline ends. This CDR3 comprises 14 residues. CDR3 sequence reads: CATSGRGGAETQYF. The CDR3 bases are TGTGCCACCAGCGGCAGGGGGGGCGCAGAGACCCAGTACTTC.

This clonotype was seen a few times. The chain uses TRBV6-1 and TRBJ2-7, with 7 bases fitting TRBD2. Germline V gene data show CDR1 as MNHNS and CDR2 as SASEGT. V was clipped by 5 bases and J by 4 bases; unmatched bases: 11. The CDR3 is 15 residues long. CDR3 residues: CASSRSGSGRYEQYF. CDR3 DNA: TGTGCCAGCAGTCGTAGCGGGTCCGGCCGGTACGAGCAGTACTTC.

This clonotype was found many times. The J gene is TRBJ2-1, the V gene TRBV5-1; TRBD2 agrees at 15 bases. The CDR3 runs 17 residues. CDR1 and CDR2 (germline): SGHRS, YFSETQ. After removal of 3 bases from V and 2 bases from J, the junction contained 3 bases not matched to a gene. The chain's CDR3 is CASSSGLAGGPYNEQFF. The CDR3 nucleotides read TGCGCCAGCAGCTCCGGACTAGCGGGAGGGCCCTACAATGAGCAGTTCTTC.

The chain combines TRBV12-3 or TRBV12-4 with TRBJ2-1; 11 bases match TRBD2. V shed 2 bases and J 4 bases; nucleotides not matched to a gene: 7. This CDR3 is 17 amino acids long. The CDR3 loop reads CASSLRSGLAAYNEQFF. DNA for the CDR3: TGTGCCAGCAGTTTAAGGTCGGGACTAGCGGCTTACAATGAGCAGTTCTTC.

The chain uses TRBV15 and TRBJ1-1; 10 bases align to TRBD1. With 8 bases clipped from V and 4 bases from J, the junction kept 1 base outside the gene matches. CDR1 and CDR2 from the germline V gene are LNHNV and YYDKDF (reference sequence). The length of the CDR3 is 12 residues. The CDR3 nucleotides read TGTGCCACCTGGGACAGGGGCACTGAAGCTTTCTTT. Translating gives CATWDRGTEAFF.